Listed below are T cell receptor beta chains from one sample, sequenced in a study of OX40 agonist ivuxolimab in advanced cancers. The data were produced by immunoSEQ multiplex PCR, yet TCRdb's version contains in-frame clones alone and is incomplete. The data show under 90,000 clones, around 91% seen once. Sequencing used CD4+ or CD8+ T cells sorted from blood, obtained in a trial of the OX40 agonist ivuxolimab. Source of these receptors: an adult with an advanced solid tumor such as melanoma, head and neck, liver or kidney cancer. Both conserved end residues are part of each CDR3. Each record gives: clone size, D gene, V gene, J gene, CDR3 protein, CDR3 DNA. The D gene is left open where the match is weak. Only part of the rows carry a size: once, few, many, or a class if the clone is expanded.

NA,TRBD1,TRBV2,TRBJ1-3,CAGQGSGNTTYF,TGTGCCGGACAGGGGTCAGGAAACACCACATATTTT
NA,NA,TRBV18,TRBJ2-3,CASKRASGTDTQYF,TGTGCCAGCAAGCGGGCTAGTGGCACAGATACGCAGTATTTT
NA,NA,TRBV29-1,TRBJ2-3,CSVEADTDTQYF,TGCAGCGTTGAAGCGGACACAGATACGCAGTATTTT
NA,TRBD1,TRBV18,TRBJ2-1,CATTGTGGWNEQFF,TGTGCCACCACCGGGACAGGGGGATGGAATGAGCAGTTCTTC
once,NA,TRBV29-1,TRBJ2-5,CSVWGPPTGETQYF,TGCAGCGTTTGGGGACCGCCTACGGGCGAGACCCAGTACTTC
NA,TRBD1,TRBV5-4,TRBJ1-2,CASSPGQGWGYTF,TGTGCCAGCAGCCCTGGACAGGGCTGGGGCTACACCTTC
NA,NA,TRBV28,TRBJ1-1,CAGSLWGNTEAFF,TGTGCCGGCAGTTTATGGGGCAACACTGAAGCTTTCTTT
NA,TRBD1,TRBV6-1,TRBJ2-7,CASSTGQGVYEQYF,TGTGCCAGCAGTACGGGACAGGGAGTCTACGAGCAGTACTTC
NA,TRBD1,TRBV30,TRBJ2-7,CAWTRQGPLDEQYF,TGTGCCTGGACCAGACAGGGCCCTCTGGACGAGCAGTACTTC
once,TRBD2,TRBV19,TRBJ2-7,CASSRRGAGGHEQYF,TGTGCCAGTAGCCGTAGGGGCGCGGGAGGCCACGAGCAGTACTTC
NA,TRBD1,TRBV6-1,TRBJ1-2,CASGPTGEIYGYTF,TGTGCCAGCGGTCCGACAGGGGAAATCTATGGCTACACCTTC
NA,TRBD2,TRBV11-2,TRBJ2-7,CASSLELAGGSPYEQYF,TGTGCCAGCAGCTTAGAACTAGCGGGAGGGTCCCCCTACGAGCAGTACTTC
NA,NA,TRBV19,TRBJ2-3,CASTARGTDTQYF,TGTGCCAGTACTGCGCGGGGAACAGATACGCAGTATTTT
NA,NA,TRBV19,TRBJ2-3,CASSPYRVLTDTQYF,TGTGCCAGTAGTCCCTACAGGGTGCTCACAGATACGCAGTATTTT
NA,NA,TRBV28,TRBJ1-4,CASSQGGGSEKLFF,TGTGCCAGCTCCCAAGGCGGGGGTAGCGAAAAACTGTTTTTT
NA,NA,TRBV18,TRBJ1-4,CASSPLDATNEKLFF,TGTGCCAGCTCACCGTTGGATGCAACTAATGAAAAACTGTTTTTT
NA,NA,TRBV6-5,TRBJ1-5,CASSPGSQGQPQHF,TGTGCCAGCAGTCCGGGATCCCAGGGTCAGCCCCAGCATTTT
NA,TRBD1,TRBV6-1,TRBJ1-6,CASSPGGVSPLHF,TGTGCCAGTTCCCCAGGGGGAGTTTCACCCCTCCACTTT
NA,NA,TRBV23-1,TRBJ1-2,CASSNYERRKTYGYTF,TGCGCCAGCAGTAATTACGAACGCAGAAAGACCTATGGCTACACCTTC
few,NA,TRBV4-1,TRBJ1-2,CASSRAVLIDYNYGYTF,TGCGCCAGCAGCCGCGCAGTGCTTATCGACTATAACTATGGCTACACCTTC
once,TRBD1,TRBV6-6,TRBJ2-1,CASTQGQGNGNEQFF,TGTGCCAGCACCCAGGGACAGGGAAACGGAAATGAGCAGTTCTTC
once,NA,TRBV10-1,TRBJ1-1,CAISAPGQPNTEAFF,TGCGCCATCTCGGCCCCTGGACAGCCGAACACTGAAGCTTTCTTT
NA,NA,TRBV28,TRBJ2-7,CASSSGGLYEQYF,TGTGCCAGCAGTTCCGGGGGGCTCTACGAGCAGTACTTC
NA,TRBD1,TRBV5-6,TRBJ1-5,CASSHLQGDQPQHF,TGTGCCAGCAGCCACCTTCAGGGGGATCAGCCCCAGCATTTT